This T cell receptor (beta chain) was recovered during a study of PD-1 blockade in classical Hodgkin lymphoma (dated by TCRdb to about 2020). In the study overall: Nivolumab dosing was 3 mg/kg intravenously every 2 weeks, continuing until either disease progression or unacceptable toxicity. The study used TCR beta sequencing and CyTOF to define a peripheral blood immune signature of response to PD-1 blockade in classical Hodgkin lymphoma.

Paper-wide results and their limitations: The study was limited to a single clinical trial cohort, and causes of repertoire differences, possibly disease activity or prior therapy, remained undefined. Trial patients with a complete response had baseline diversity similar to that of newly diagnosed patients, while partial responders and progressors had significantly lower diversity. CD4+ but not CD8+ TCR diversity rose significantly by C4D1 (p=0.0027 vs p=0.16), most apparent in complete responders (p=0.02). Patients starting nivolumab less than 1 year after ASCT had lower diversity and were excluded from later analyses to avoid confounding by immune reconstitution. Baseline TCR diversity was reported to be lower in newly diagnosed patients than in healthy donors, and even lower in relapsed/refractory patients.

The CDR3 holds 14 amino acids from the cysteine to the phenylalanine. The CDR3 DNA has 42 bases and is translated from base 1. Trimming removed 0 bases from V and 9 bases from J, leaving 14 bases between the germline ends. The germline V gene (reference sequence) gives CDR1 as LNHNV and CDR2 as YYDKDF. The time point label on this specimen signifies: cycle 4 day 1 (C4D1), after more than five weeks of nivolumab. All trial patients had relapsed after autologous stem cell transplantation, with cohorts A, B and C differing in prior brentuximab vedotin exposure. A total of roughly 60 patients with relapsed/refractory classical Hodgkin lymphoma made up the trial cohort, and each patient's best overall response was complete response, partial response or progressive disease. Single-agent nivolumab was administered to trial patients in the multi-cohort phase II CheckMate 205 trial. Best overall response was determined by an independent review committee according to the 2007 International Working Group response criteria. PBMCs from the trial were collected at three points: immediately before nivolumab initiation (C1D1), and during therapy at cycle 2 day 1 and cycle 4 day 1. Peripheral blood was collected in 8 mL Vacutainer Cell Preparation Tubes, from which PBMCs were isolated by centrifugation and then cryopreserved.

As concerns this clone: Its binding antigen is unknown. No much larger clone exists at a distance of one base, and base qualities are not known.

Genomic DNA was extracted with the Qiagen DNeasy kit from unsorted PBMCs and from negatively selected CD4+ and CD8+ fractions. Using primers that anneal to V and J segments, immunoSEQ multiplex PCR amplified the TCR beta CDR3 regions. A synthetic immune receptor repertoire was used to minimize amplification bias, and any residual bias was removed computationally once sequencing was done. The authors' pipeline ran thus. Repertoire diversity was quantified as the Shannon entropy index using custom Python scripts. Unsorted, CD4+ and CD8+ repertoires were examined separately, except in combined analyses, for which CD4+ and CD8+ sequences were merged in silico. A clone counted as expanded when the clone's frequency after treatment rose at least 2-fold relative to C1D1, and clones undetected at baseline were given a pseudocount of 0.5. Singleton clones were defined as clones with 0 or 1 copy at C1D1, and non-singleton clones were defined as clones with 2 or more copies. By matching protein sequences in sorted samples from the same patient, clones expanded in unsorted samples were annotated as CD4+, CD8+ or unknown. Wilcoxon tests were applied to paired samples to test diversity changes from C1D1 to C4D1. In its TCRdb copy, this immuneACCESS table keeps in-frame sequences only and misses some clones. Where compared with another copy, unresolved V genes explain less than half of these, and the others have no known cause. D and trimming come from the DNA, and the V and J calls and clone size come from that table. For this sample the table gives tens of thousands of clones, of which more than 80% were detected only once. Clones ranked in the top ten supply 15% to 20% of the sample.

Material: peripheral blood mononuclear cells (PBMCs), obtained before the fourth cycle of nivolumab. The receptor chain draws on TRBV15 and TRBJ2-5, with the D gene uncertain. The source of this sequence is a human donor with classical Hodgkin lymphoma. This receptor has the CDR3 CATSRDRAGPAQYF. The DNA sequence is TGTGCCACCAGCAGAGATAGAGCAGGACCGGCCCAGTACTTC.